Given below is one TCR beta chain in context. This entry belongs to a study of blood T cell repertoires in COVID-19. Across the whole study: Sites in the United States, Italy and Spain provided acute and convalescent COVID-19 samples. PBMCs, B-cell-depleted T cells, or T cells were the source of the cDNA or gDNA that made up the material.

Original processing notes: Nucleated cell counts were estimated from reference gene primer amplification. Only in-frame clones appear in the TCRdb table, and some are missing; sequencing was by immunoSEQ multiplex PCR. The V and J calls and clone size come from that table; D and trimming were worked out from the DNA. The table records fewer than 45,000 clones, more than 75% of them present only once. The sample consisted of peripheral blood. This sequence was found in a man between 65 and 79 years old with acute or convalescent COVID-19.

CDR3 region: CAISESEDQPQHF. DNA of the CDR3: TGTGCCATCAGTGAAAGCGAGGATCAGCCCCAGCATTTT. The rearrangement uses TRBV10-3 and TRBJ1-5; D not certain. Between the trimmed V and J ends, which lost 3 bases and 5 bases, there was a span of 8 bases. The CDR3 extends over 13 amino acids. Per germline, CDR1 ENHRY and CDR2 SYGVKD.